One and the same sample provided the 29 T cell receptor beta chains below, sequenced in a study of blood T cell repertoires in COVID-19. TCRdb's copy holds only in-frame clones and misses some; the assay was immunoSEQ multiplex PCR. The sample consists of under 250,000 clones, approximately 83% of them appearing once. Sequencing used PBMCs or T cells enriched from blood (not recorded which). The receptors stem from a woman aged 40 to 55 who had been exposed to COVID-19.

The chain has TRBV9 and TRBJ1-4; 8 bases are a match to TRBD1. The CDR3 length is 15 residues. Germline values: CDR1 SGDLS, CDR2 YYNGEE. Trimming at V came to 1 base and at J to 11 bases, leaving 10 bases not matched to a gene. For the CDR3, the DNA is TGTGCCAGCAGCGTAAATGGGGGCCAGGGGGCGAAACTGTTTTTT. Protein product: CASSVNGGQGAKLFF.

The chain recombines TRBV28 with TRBJ2-3; D unclear. The CDR3 extends over 14 amino acids. CDR1 and CDR2 from the germline V gene are MDHEN and SYDVKM. Trimming cost V 2 bases and J 2 bases, with 8 bases left between them. Written as DNA, the CDR3 is TGTGCCAGCAGTTTAACTATCTACACAGATACGCAGTATTTT. Its translation: CASSLTIYTDTQYF.

CDR3 amino acids: CASSLSGVDNEQFF. CDR3 nucleotides: TGTGCCAGCAGCTTAAGCGGGGTAGACAATGAGCAGTTCTTC. The V and J genes are TRBV7-2 and TRBJ2-1; 7 bases map to TRBD2. J gave up 5 bases and V 2 bases, and 3 bases lay outside the gene matches. CDR3 length: 14 amino acids. Germline CDR1 SGHTA, CDR2 FQGNSA.

This clone has a single count. This chain links TRBV6-5 with TRBJ1-1, with D possibly matching TRBD1 (5 bases). CDR3 size: 15 residues. Germline V gene data show CDR1 as MNHEY and CDR2 as SVGAGI. The germline V and J ends were trimmed by 2 bases and 7 bases, with 17 bases remaining between them. CDR3 in DNA: TGTGCCAGCAGTTACCAGACAGAAGGGGTCGGTGAAGCTTTCTTT. Translation: CASSYQTEGVGEAFF.

The chain has TRBV19 and TRBJ1-1; 7 bases line up with TRBD1. Germline CDR1 LNHDA, CDR2 SQIVND (reference sequence). Trimming took 4 bases from V and 11 from J; bases not matched to a gene: 13. The CDR3 totals 14 residues. In nucleotides, the CDR3 is TGTGCCAGTAGTAGTGGGACATCCGACAGGGCGGCTTTCTTT. Residues: CASSSGTSDRAAFF.

The rearrangement links TRBV7-2 to TRBJ1-1; D is unclear. Trimming cost V 5 bases and J 0 bases, with 10 bases left between them. In germline, CDR1 is SGHTA, CDR2 FQGNSA. This CDR3 contains 14 residues. CDR3 sequence (DNA): TGTGCCAGCAGCGGTATGAGGATGAACACTGAAGCTTTCTTT. The encoded protein is CASSGMRMNTEAFF. Drawing the rest from reference TRBV7-2 and TRBJ1-1, the complete variable domain is GAGVSQSPSNKVTEKGKDVELRCDPISGHTALYWYRQSLGQGLEFLIYFQGNSAPDKSGLPSDRFSAERTGGSVSTLTIQRTQQEDSAVYLCASSGMRMNTEAFFGQGTRLTVV.

The chain carries TRBV10-3 and TRBJ2-7; perhaps TRBD2 as D (5 bases). This CDR3 has 13 residues. Trimming removed 6 bases at V and 1 base at J, with 10 bases between. CDR1 ENHRY and CDR2 SYGVKD come from the germline V gene. The CDR3 DNA reads as TGTGCCATCAGCCCCCCGGGGTCCTACGAGCAGTACTTC. It translates to CAISPPGSYEQYF.

The genes are TRBV28 and TRBJ2-1; D unresolved. The V end was cut by 4 bases, the J end by 10 bases, with 11 bases between. This CDR3 is 12 amino acids long. Germline V lookup: CDR1 MDHEN, CDR2 SYDVKM. As DNA, the CDR3 is TGTGCCAGCAGTTCCCTTTCCGGGGAGCAGTTCTTC. Translation: CASSSLSGEQFF.

This CDR3 is CATSRGQGSYNEQFF. For the CDR3, the DNA is TGTGCCACCAGCAGAGGACAAGGCTCCTACAATGAGCAGTTCTTC. The rearrangement links TRBV15 to TRBJ2-1; D is unresolved. From germline, CDR1 is LNHNV and CDR2 YYDKDF (reference sequence). V was trimmed by 1 base and J by 0 bases, leaving 7 bases between them. The CDR3 loop spans 15 amino acids.

The chain links TRBV4-1 to TRBJ1-6; 8 bases are a match to TRBD1. Germline V lookup: CDR1 MGHRA, CDR2 YSYEKL. The ends lost 5 bases at V and 6 bases at J; junction bases unmatched: 6. This CDR3 has 15 amino acids. Here the CDR3 reads CASSANRGGNSPLHF. The CDR3 DNA sequence: TGCGCCAGCAGCGCCAACAGGGGGGGTAATTCACCCCTCCACTTT.

This clone occurred once. V and J are TRBV28 and TRBJ1-4, with TRBD1 matching over 9 bases. Unmatched junction bases numbered 7, after V lost 7 bases and J lost 7 bases. CDR3 length equals 14 residues. Germline V CDR1 and CDR2: MDHEN, SYDVKM. As DNA, the CDR3 is TGTGCCAGCACCGATGACAGGGGGACTGAAAAACTGTTTTTT. Protein: CASTDDRGTEKLFF.

This clone came up a few times. V and J are TRBV7-8 and TRBJ2-3, with TRBD2 as a possible D gene (5 bases). This CDR3 is 14 amino acids long. Germline assignment: CDR1 SGHVS and CDR2 FQNEAQ. V dropped 7 bases and J dropped 2 bases, with 13 bases sitting between them. CDR3 sequence: CASTRRGDTDTQYF. The CDR3 bases are TGTGCCAGCACCCGACGGGGAGACACAGATACGCAGTATTTT.

The gene calls are TRBV7-3 and TRBJ2-3; TRBD1 matches at 9 bases. Germline assignment: CDR1 SGHTA and CDR2 FQGTGA. The J segment lost 0 bases and the V segment lost 5 bases, leaving 6 bases of the junction unmatched. This CDR3 spans 16 amino acids. The CDR3 DNA reads TGTGCCAGCAGCCACAGGGGGCCAGGGAGCACAGATACGCAGTATTTT. Encoded protein: CASSHRGPGSTDTQYF.

The rearrangement links TRBV28 to TRBJ1-1; D is ambiguous. The CDR3 totals 15 residues. Deletions cut 9 bases from V and 6 bases from J, with 23 bases between. The germline V gene encodes CDR1 MDHEN and CDR2 SYDVKM. The CDR3 protein is CASHVDGRGAAEAFF. DNA for the CDR3: TGTGCCAGTCACGTGGACGGTCGAGGAGCGGCTGAAGCTTTCTTT.

V and J are TRBV18 and TRBJ1-1; 8 bases are a match to TRBD1. The CDR3 runs to 16 residues. Germline V gene data show CDR1 as KGHSH and CDR2 as LQKENI. The junction had 9 bases not matched to a gene; V was cut back by 1 base and J by 5 bases. CDR3 loop: CASSPLFSGTGTEAFF. The CDR3 bases are TGTGCCAGCTCACCACTCTTCTCAGGGACAGGTACTGAAGCTTTCTTT.

This chain joins TRBV5-1 and TRBJ1-2; tentatively, D is TRBD1 (6 bases). This CDR3 has 14 residues. Germline V gene lookup returns CDR1 SGHRS and CDR2 YFSETQ. Trimming left V 2 bases short and J 5 bases short, with 13 bases between. CDR3 nucleotides: TGCGCCAGCAGCTTCGACAGGACGGGGTATGGCTACACCTTC. This translates into CASSFDRTGYGYTF.

This rearrangement joins TRBV7-9 to TRBJ1-4; D unclear. This CDR3 contains 18 residues. V lost 3 bases and J 0 bases, leaving 17 bases between the germline ends. The germline CDR1 and CDR2 sequences are SEHNR and FQNEAQ (reference sequence). For the CDR3, the DNA is TGTGCCAGCAGCTTCGGGTGGGAGGGCCTCGCAACTAATGAAAAACTGTTTTTT. It is translated as CASSFGWEGLATNEKLFF.

V and J are TRBV7-8 and TRBJ2-3; D may be TRBD1 (6 bases). The CDR3 sequence is 15 residues long. CDR1 and CDR2 from the germline V gene are SGHVS and FQNEAQ. The V gene lost 5 bases and the J gene lost 4 bases, with 16 bases spanning the gap. The CDR3 is CASSPTWGLADTQYF. CDR3 nucleotides: TGTGCCAGCAGCCCCACGTGGGGGCTCGCAGATACGCAGTATTTT.

The J gene is TRBJ2-5, the V gene TRBV10-3, with D possibly TRBD1 on 6 matching bases. CDR3 length equals 14 residues. V dropped 5 bases and J dropped 4 bases, with 14 bases sitting between them. Germline values: CDR1 ENHRY, CDR2 SYGVKD. In DNA, the CDR3 is TGTGCCATCAGTACAGGGATTGCGGGAGAGACCCAGTACTTC. It yields the protein CAISTGIAGETQYF.

This chain's CDR3 is CASSLQGSGYTF. In nucleotides, the CDR3 is TGTGCCAGCAGTTTACAGGGGTCCGGCTACACCTTC. The gene calls are TRBV7-2 and TRBJ1-2; 7 bases line up with TRBD1. This CDR3 region has 12 residues. The germline CDR1 and CDR2 sequences are SGHTA and FQGNSA. J lost 8 bases, V lost 6 bases, and 6 bases had no gene match.

The rearrangement joins TRBV28 to TRBJ1-4, with TRBD1 matching over 12 bases. V was pared by 4 bases and J by 7 bases, with 10 bases of the junction left unmatched. Germline CDR1 MDHEN, CDR2 SYDVKM. The CDR3 has 17 residues. For the CDR3, the DNA is TGTGCCAGCAGTTCCACCGAGGGACAGGGGGCGCGTGAAAAACTGTTTTTT. As protein: CASSSTEGQGAREKLFF.

CDR3 sequence reads: CASSRPTGDQPQHF. The CDR3 bases are TGTGCCAGCAGTCGACCGACAGGGGATCAGCCCCAGCATTTT. This sequence joins TRBV6-9 and TRBJ1-5, with 8 bases matching TRBD1. Germline CDR1 is MNHGY and CDR2 is SVAAGI. With V trimmed by 5 bases and J by 5 bases, 5 bases remained unmatched. This CDR3 has 14 amino acids.

J is TRBJ1-6 and V is TRBV19; D might be TRBD1 (5 bases). Germline loops: CDR1 LNHDA, CDR2 SQIVND (reference sequence). CDR3 length: 14 amino acids. V was trimmed by 1 base and J by 7 bases, leaving 8 bases between them. CDR3 DNA sequence: TGTGCCAGTAGTATAGGGGAGGGGAATTCACCCCTCCACTTT. Translated: CASSIGEGNSPLHF.

The chain carries TRBV5-1 and TRBJ2-2; 9 nucleotides align to TRBD2. This CDR3 has 16 residues. The J segment lost 4 bases and the V segment lost 3 bases, leaving 7 bases of the junction unmatched. The germline V gene has CDR1 SGHRS and CDR2 YFSETQ. CDR3 coding DNA: TGCGCCAGCAGCTGGGGGGAGACTAGCGGCACCGGGGAGCTGTTTTTT. Translation: CASSWGETSGTGELFF. The whole variable domain, remainder taken from reference TRBV5-1 and TRBJ2-2, is KAGVTQTPRYLIKTRGQQVTLSCSPISGHRSVSWYQQTPGQGLQFLFEYFSETQRNKGNFPGRFSGRQFSNSRSEMNVSTLELGDSALYLCASSWGETSGTGELFFGEGSRLTVL.

V is TRBV28 and J is TRBJ2-7, with TRBD2 as a possible D gene (7 bases). This CDR3 has 18 amino acids. Germline-derived CDR1 and CDR2 are MDHEN and SYDVKM. V was pared by 3 bases and J by 4 bases, with 25 bases between. The chain's CDR3 is CASSFLGGSRGGLYEQYF. The DNA for the CDR3 is TGTGCCAGCAGTTTTTTAGGTGGCTCAAGGGGGGGTTTATACGAGCAGTACTTC. The full variable domain, rest sourced from reference TRBV28 and TRBJ2-7, is DVKVTQSSRYLVKRTGEKVFLECVQDMDHENMFWYRQDPGLGLRLIYFSYDVKMKEKGDIPEGYSVSREKKERFSLILESASTNQTSMYLCASSFLGGSRGGLYEQYFGPGTRLTVT.

This clone was observed a single time. The V and J genes are TRBV28 and TRBJ1-1, with D possibly TRBD1 on 5 matching bases. This CDR3 spans 14 amino acids. Trimming left V 11 bases short and J 5 bases short, with 21 bases between. Germline V lookup: CDR1 MDHEN, CDR2 SYDVKM. The chain's CDR3 is CAGTRVGEGTEAFF. The CDR3 region has the DNA TGTGCCGGGACTCGGGTGGGGGAGGGGACTGAAGCTTTCTTT.

This chain joins TRBV28 and TRBJ1-2; TRBD1 matches at 8 bases. CDR3 length: 16 residues. Per the germline V gene, CDR1 is MDHEN and CDR2 is SYDVKM. Unmatched junction bases numbered 11, after V lost 4 bases and J lost 4 bases. DNA for the CDR3: TGTGCCAGCAGTTCTAGAGGACAGGGACTATTCTATGGCTACACCTTC. This sequence encodes CASSSRGQGLFYGYTF.

This clone has only one observation. The chain uses TRBV6-5 and TRBJ1-5; D not resolved. Trimming stripped 2 bases from V and 4 bases from J, with 6 bases between. Germline-derived CDR1 and CDR2 are MNHEY and SVGAGI. CDR3 size: 13 residues. The DNA of the CDR3 is TGTGCCAGCAGTTACCGCAGTAATCAGCCCCAGCATTTT. This encodes CASSYRSNQPQHF.

The rearrangement uses TRBV7-8 and TRBJ1-4; tentative D call: TRBD1 (6 bases). The CDR3 contains 16 residues. Germline V gene data show CDR1 as SGHVS and CDR2 as FQNEAQ. The ends were cut back, 4 bases at V and 1 base at J, with 13 bases in the middle. CDR3 region: CASSSERGGTNEKLFF. The CDR3 DNA sequence: TGTGCCAGCAGCTCAGAAAGGGGGGGAACTAATGAAAAACTGTTTTTT.